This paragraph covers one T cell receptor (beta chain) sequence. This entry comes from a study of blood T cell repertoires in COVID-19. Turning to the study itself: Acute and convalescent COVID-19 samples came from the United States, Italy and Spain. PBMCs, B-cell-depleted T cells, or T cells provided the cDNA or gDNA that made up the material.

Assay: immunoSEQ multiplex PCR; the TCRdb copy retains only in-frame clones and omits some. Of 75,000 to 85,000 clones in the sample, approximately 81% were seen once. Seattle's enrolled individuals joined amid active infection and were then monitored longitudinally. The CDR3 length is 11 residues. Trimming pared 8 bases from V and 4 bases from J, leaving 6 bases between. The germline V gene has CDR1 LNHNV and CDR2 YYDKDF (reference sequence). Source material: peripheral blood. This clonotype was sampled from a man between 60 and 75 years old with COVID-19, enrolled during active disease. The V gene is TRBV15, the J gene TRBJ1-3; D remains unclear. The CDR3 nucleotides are TGTGCCACCCTCGCGGGAAACACCATATATTTT. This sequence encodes CATLAGNTIYF.